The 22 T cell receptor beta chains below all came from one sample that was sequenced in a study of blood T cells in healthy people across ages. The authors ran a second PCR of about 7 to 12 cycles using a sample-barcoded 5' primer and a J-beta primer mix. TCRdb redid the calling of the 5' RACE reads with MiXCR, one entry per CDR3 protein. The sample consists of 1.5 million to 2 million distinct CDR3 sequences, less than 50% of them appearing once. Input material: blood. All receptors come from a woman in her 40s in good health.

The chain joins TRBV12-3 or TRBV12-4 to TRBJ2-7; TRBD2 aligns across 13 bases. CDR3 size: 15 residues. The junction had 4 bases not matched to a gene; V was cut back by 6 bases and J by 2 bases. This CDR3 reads CASRLTSGGAYEQYF. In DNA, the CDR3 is TGTGCCAGCAGGTTAACTAGCGGGGGGGCCTACGAGCAGTACTTC.

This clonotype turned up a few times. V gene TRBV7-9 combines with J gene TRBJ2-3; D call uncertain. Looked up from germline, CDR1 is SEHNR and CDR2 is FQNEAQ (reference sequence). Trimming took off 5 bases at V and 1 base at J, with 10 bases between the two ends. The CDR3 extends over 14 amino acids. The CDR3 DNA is TGTGCCAGCAGCCCGCCTTTGCGCACAGATACGCAGTATTTT. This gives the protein CASSPPLRTDTQYF.

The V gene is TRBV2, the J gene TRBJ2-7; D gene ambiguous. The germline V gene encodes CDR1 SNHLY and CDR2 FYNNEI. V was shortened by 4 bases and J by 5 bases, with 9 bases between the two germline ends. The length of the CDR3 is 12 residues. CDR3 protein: CASSGRIHEQYF. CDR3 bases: TGTGCCAGCAGTGGACGAATCCACGAGCAGTACTTC.

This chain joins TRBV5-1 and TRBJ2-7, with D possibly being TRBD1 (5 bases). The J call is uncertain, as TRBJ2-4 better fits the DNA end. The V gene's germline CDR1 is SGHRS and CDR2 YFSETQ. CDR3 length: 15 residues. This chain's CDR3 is CASSSQGVPENIQYF. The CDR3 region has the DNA TGCGCCAGCAGCTCGCAAGGGGTACCTGAAAACATTCAGTACTTC.

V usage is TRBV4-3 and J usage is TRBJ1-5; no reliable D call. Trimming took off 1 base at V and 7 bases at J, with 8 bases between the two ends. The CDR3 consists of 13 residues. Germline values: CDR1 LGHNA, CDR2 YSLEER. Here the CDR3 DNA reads TGCGCCAGCAGCCAAGGATTATGGCAGCCCCAGCATTTT. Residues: CASSQGLWQPQHF.

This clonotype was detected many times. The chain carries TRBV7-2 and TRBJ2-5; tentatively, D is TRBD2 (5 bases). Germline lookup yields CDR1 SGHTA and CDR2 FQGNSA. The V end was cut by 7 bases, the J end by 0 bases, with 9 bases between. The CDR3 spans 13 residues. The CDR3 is CASNRGYQETQYF. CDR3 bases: TGTGCCAGCAACAGAGGGTACCAAGAGACCCAGTACTTC.

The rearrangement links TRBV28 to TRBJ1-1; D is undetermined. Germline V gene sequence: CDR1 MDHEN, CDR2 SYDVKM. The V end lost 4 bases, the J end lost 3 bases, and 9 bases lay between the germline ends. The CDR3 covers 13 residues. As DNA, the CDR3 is TGTGCCAGCAGTTCGGGCGCGTACACTGAAGCTTTCTTT. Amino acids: CASSSGAYTEAFF.

The CDR3 is CASSLGEGSNGYTF. CDR3 coding DNA: TGTGCCAGCAGCTTAGGTGAGGGGTCGAATGGCTACACCTTC. This rearrangement joins TRBV7-9 to TRBJ1-2, with D maybe TRBD1 (5 bases). The CDR3 loop spans 14 amino acids. Trimming took 1 base from V and 6 from J, leaving 12 bases between them. Germline assignment: CDR1 SEHNR and CDR2 FQNEAQ (reference sequence).

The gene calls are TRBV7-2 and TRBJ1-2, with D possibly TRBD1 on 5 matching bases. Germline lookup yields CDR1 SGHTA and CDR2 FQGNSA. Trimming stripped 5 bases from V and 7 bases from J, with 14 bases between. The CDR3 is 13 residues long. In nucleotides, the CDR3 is TGTGCCAGCAGCCCCGCCAGGGCTGCTGGCTACACCTTC. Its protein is CASSPARAAGYTF.

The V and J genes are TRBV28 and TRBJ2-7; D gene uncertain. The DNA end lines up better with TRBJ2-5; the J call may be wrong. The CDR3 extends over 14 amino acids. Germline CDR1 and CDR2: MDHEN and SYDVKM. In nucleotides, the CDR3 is TGTGCCAGCAGTTTCTACTCGGATCGAGAGACCCAGTACTTC. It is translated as CASSFYSDRETQYF.

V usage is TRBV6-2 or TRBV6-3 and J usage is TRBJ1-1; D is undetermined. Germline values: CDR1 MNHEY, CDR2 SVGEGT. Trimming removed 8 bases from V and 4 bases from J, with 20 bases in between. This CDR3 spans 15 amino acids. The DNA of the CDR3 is TGTGCCAGCTCCCACTCAGGACGACAAGGCACTGAAGCTTTCTTT. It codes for CASSHSGRQGTEAFF.

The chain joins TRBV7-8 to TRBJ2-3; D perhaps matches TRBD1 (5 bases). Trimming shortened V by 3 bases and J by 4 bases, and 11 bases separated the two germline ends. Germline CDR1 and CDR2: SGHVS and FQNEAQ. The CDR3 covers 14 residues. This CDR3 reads CASSLKRGPDTQYF. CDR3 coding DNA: TGTGCCAGCAGCTTGAAAAGGGGTCCAGATACGCAGTATTTT.

CDR3 amino acids: CASSQERLAGDQFF. The CDR3 nucleotides read TGCGCCAGCAGCCAAGAAAGGCTAGCGGGGGATCAGTTCTTC. The V call is TRBV4-3, the J call TRBJ2-1, with 10 bases aligning to TRBD2. Germline loops: CDR1 LGHNA, CDR2 YSLEER. Trimming took 0 bases from V and 13 from J; bases not matched to a gene: 6. This CDR3 spans 14 amino acids.

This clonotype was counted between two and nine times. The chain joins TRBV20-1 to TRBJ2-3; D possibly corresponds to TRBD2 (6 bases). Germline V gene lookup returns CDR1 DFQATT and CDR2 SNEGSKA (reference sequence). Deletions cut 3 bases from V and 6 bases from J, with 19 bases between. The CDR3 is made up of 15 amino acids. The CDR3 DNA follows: TGCAGTGCTAGCGGGGGAAGGCTAACGAGGGATACGCAGTATTTT. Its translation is CSASGGRLTRDTQYF.

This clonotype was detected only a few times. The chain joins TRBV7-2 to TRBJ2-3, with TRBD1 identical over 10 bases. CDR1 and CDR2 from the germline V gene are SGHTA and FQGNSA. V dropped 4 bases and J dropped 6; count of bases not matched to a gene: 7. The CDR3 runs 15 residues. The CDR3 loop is CASSSVGTGVDTQYF. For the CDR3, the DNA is TGTGCCAGCAGCTCGGTAGGGACAGGGGTGGATACGCAGTATTTT. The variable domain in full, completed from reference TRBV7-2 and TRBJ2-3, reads GAGVSQSPSNKVTEKGKDVELRCDPISGHTALYWYRQSLGQGLEFLIYFQGNSAPDKSGLPSDRFSAERTGGSVSTLTIQRTQQEDSAVYLCASSSVGTGVDTQYFGPGTRLTVL.

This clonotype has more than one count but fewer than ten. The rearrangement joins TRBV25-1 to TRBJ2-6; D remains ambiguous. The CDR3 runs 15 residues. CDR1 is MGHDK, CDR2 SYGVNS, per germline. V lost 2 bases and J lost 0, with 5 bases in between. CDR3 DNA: TGTGCCAGCAGTGAACCGGGCTCTGGGGCCAACGTCCTGACTTTC. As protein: CASSEPGSGANVLTF. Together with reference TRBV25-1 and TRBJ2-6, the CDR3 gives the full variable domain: EADIYQTPRYLVIGTGKKITLECSQTMGHDKMYWYQQDPGMELHLIHYSYGVNSTEKGDLSSESTVSRIRTEHFPLTLESARPSHTSQYLCASSEPGSGANVLTFGAGSRLTVL.

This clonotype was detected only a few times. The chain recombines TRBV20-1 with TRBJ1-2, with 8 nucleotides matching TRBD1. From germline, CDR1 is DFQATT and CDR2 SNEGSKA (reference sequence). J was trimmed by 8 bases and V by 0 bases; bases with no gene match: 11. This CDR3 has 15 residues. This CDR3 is CSARDWGTGEDGYTF. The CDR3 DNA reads TGCAGTGCTAGAGATTGGGGGACAGGTGAGGACGGCTACACCTTC.

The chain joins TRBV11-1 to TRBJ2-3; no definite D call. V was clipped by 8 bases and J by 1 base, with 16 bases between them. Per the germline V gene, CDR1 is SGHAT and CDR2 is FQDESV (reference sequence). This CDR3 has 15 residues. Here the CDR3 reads CASELLPTRTDTQYF. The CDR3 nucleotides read TGTGCCAGCGAACTTCTCCCCACACGCACAGATACGCAGTATTTT.

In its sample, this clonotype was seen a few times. The CDR3 sequence: CASSVEVFGETQYF. For the CDR3, the DNA is TGTGCCAGCAGCGTCGAGGTATTTGGGGAGACCCAGTACTTC. The V call is TRBV9, the J call TRBJ2-5, with D uncertain. Germline loops: CDR1 SGDLS, CDR2 YYNGEE. The V and J ends lost 2 bases and 5 bases respectively, with 13 bases between them. This CDR3 has 14 residues.

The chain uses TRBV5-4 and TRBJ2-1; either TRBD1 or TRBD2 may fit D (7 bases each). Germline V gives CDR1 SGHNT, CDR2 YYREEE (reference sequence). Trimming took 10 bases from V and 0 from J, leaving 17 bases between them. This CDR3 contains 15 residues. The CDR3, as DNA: TGTGCCGGAACCAGGGGGGGGAGCTCCTACAATGAGCAGTTCTTC. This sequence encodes CAGTRGGSSYNEQFF.

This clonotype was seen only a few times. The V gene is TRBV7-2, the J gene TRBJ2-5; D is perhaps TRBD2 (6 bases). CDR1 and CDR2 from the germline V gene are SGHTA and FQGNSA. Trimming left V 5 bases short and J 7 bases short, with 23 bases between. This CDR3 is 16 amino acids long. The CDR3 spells CASSPVTPRGLVTQYF. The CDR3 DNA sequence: TGTGCCAGCAGCCCTGTGACACCGCGGGGTTTAGTGACCCAGTACTTC.

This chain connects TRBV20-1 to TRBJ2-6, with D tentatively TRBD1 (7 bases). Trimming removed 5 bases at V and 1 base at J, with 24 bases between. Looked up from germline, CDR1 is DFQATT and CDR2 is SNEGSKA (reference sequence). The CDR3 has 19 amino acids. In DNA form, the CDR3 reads TGCAGTGCTGGACACCTTTCGGGAGACAGGGCTTCTGGGGCCAACGTCCTGACTTTC. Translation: CSAGHLSGDRASGANVLTF.